This TCR beta chain was documented in a study of cytomegalovirus exposure and HLA in healthy donors (dated by TCRdb to about 2017). Regarding the study in general: An earlier analysis of roughly 570 of the donors reported approximately 300 Gb of sequence data and some 110 million unique TCR beta sequences obtained from about 170 million T cells. Genome-wide SNP genotypes for about 65% of the roughly 670 donors were used in a later genetic analysis, which treated that subset as a discovery cohort. The study was designed to test whether signatures of past pathogen exposure could be identified by cataloging public T cell receptors. Using immunosequencing, the study profiled T cell repertoires from about 610 subjects and related those repertoires to cytomegalovirus serostatus. Every discovery cohort repertoire had been produced on one sequencing platform. Class I and class II HLA loci were covered by the typing at four-digit resolution. Of the 350 to 450 genotyped donors, 81% were placed in the genetic ancestry cluster associated with self-reported Caucasian donors. An earlier analysis of approximately 640 of the donors applied high-throughput TCR beta sequencing to assess whether each TCR beta V gene segment acted as functional or pseudogenic. In a later analysis, previously published TCR beta repertoires from 670 or so donors were re-analyzed and high-resolution HLA genotyping was added so that TCR occurrence patterns could be studied. In the later analysis, no new phenotypic data were used to find candidate immune exposures; instead, reliance was placed on TCR beta sequences and their occurrence across donors. The number of donors typed differed by locus, with about 629-630 for A, B, C, DRB1 and DQB1, approximately 500 for DQA1, 600 to 610 for DPA1, and roughly 450 for DPB1. To predict cytomegalovirus infection status, the study brought together high-throughput TCR immunosequencing, statistical association of individual TCRs with disease status, and machine learning. An early release that covered 640 HLA-typed donors contained 250 to 350 gigabases of sequencing data and about 84 million unique TCR sequences. On average, around 200,000 unique TCR beta nucleotide sequences were sequenced per donor among 350 to 400 genotyped donors of the cohort, with roughly 18% of those sequences being non-productive. Alongside the repertoire data, information on donor age, sex, ethnicity and CMV serostatus was compiled. Along with the approximately 600-subject first cohort, a separate validation cohort of some 130 different subjects was used. Roughly five DR-DQ haplotypes were handled as single units for association and clustering, since linkage in the cohort was strong. Overall results and qualifications from the work: Most TCR sequences were seen in very few donors, while some public TCRs were found in many individuals. The authors suggested that the approach could potentially be extended to other disease states and immunological phenotypes. In a later analysis, HLA-associated TCR beta chains showed more clonal expansion and lower generation probabilities than non-associated chains that were equally common. Presence/absence analyses assumed roughly uniform sequencing depth across donors, an assumption that may not hold. According to a later analysis, TCR association rates differed among HLA loci, with DRB1 alleles showing the most associated TCRs and HLA-C alleles showing the fewest. The 87-base-pair reads could not distinguish some IMGT-functional V segments, including TRBV6-2 and TRBV6-3, so those segments were excluded. V-gene and J-gene trimming of TCR beta chains was associated with a missense DCLRE1C variant in a later genetic analysis, and the association was replicated in an independent cohort. According to a later genetic analysis, donors in an Asian-associated ancestry cluster had fewer N-insertions in productive TCRs than the roughly 670-donor mean. Because HLA typing was missing for some donors at each locus, association tests included only the typed subset. For the cohort, immune exposure information was limited to CMV serostatus. Linkage disequilibrium might explain the correlated functional status among segregating V segments, but an unknown experimental factor could not be excluded. The classifier was reported to diagnose cytomegalovirus status with high specificity and sensitivity in both the original and validation cohorts. Because counts were too low, around 18 rarely observed V segments, including chromosome 9 orphons, were left out of the earlier analysis of 500 to 650 of the donors. According to a later analysis, most CMV-associated TCR beta chains appeared to be HLA-restricted, and the HLA associations seemed to be driven largely by CMV exposure. A further reported finding was that TCR beta sequences accurately predicted the HLA-A and HLA-B alleles for most subjects in the first cohort. An earlier analysis of around 600 of the donors showed that most TCR beta V segments appeared in productive rearrangements either about 87% or about 30% of the time, which broadly matched IMGT annotations. The study gave a list of 150 to 200 TCR beta chains associated with cytomegalovirus. A few of the identified cytomegalovirus-associated TCR beta chains were confirmed in vitro to be specific for cytomegalovirus antigens. When HLA alleles, especially DR and DQ, strongly co-occurred, attributing TCR associations to individual alleles was difficult. A later analysis reported that several top co-occurrence clusters appeared linked to parvovirus B19, influenza, CMV and Epstein-Barr virus. Specific HLA alleles were associated with 15,000 to 20,000 TCR beta sequences at a false discovery rate of 0.05 in a later analysis. In this cohort, only TCR beta chains were sequenced, and detectable features were limited by the absence of alpha or paired-chain data. A cluster of highly shared sequence variants was judged likely to represent a technical artifact of the sequencing pipeline.

The protocol used for the library was the immunoSEQ multiplex PCR assay. For the multiplex PCR, a mixture combining 60 forward primers for TCR Vbeta segments and 13 reverse primers for TCR Jbeta segments was used. The CDR3 region of rearranged TCR beta genes was amplified from genomic DNA by a multiplex PCR assay. The Illumina HiSeq System was used to sequence the amplified TCR beta libraries as 87-base-pair reads. The authors' analysis ran thus. A later analysis counted about 82 million unique TCR beta chains across the approximately 700 repertoires, and 9.5 million to 11 million of these chains were shared by at least two donors. Raw reads were error-corrected and collapsed into unique sequences by a nearest-neighbor algorithm in which closely related sequences were merged to remove PCR and sequencing errors. CDR3 sequences were aligned to IMGT reference sequences to assign V, D and J gene segments. Each retained sequence needed at least a six-nucleotide match to both a V gene segment and a J gene segment. A rearrangement was called productive if the CDR3 had no stop codons and remained in frame with V and J, and every other rearrangement was called non-productive. CDR3 was defined according to IMGT convention as the region running from the second conserved V-encoded cysteine to the conserved J-encoded phenylalanine. In an earlier analysis of roughly 610 of the donors, sequences lacking an unambiguous match to a single V gene segment were excluded. In an earlier analysis of more than 500 of the donors, a V segment was called functional when productive rearrangements were above 56.7%, and segregating when the standard deviation between donors exceeded 5%. A statistical classification framework was built for diagnosing cytomegalovirus status from the catalog of TCR beta chain sequences. In a later analysis, TCR nucleotide sequences were compared against IMGT/GENE-DB human TR gene sequences so that V and J genes could be assigned. A later analysis assigned CDR3 sequences and most-parsimonious VDJ recombination scenarios with the TCRdist pipeline. A later analysis defined each TCR beta chain by its CDR3 amino acid sequence plus V-gene family, and excluded reads lacking a unique V-gene family. As a way to deal with suspected cross-contamination and a sequencing artifact, a later analysis dropped 500 to 700 nucleotide sequences that were highly shared and had low generation probability. For each public chain, a later analysis derived a clonal expansion index from normalized ranks of inferred template counts within each repertoire. Generation probabilities in a later analysis came from a VDJ recombination model fitted to out-of-frame rearrangements, and those results were checked against IGoR. In a later analysis, TCR-TCR, TCR-HLA and TCR-CMV co-occurrence was scored with hypergeometric tests, and a repertoire-size bias correction was applied to TCR pairs. In a later analysis, false discovery rates were estimated by permuting HLA or CMV assignments 20 times. In a later analysis, co-occurring TCRs were grouped using DBSCAN, and TCRdist sequence similarity was added for clustering within HLA-allele-positive subsets. Repertoires with fewer than 30,000 or more than 120,000 public chains, plus five repertoires with anomalous nucleotide sharing, were excluded from co-occurrence clustering. Sourced from immuneACCESS, this table was stored by TCRdb with only in-frame sequences that have V and J called. A share of the clones is absent; for the studies checked, an unresolved V gene accounts for under half, and the remainder has no known explanation. Clone size and the V and J calls come from that table; the DNA yielded D and trimming. The sample table lists more than 100,000 clones, around nine tenths of them with a count of one. The ten most abundant clones make up roughly 5.2% of the sample.

The cohort comprised several hundred healthy bone marrow donors. At the time of sampling, all cohort members were nominally healthy, though unrecorded immune exposures were likely present. The donor tested CMV seronegative and was one of the 352 seronegative cohort members. A peripheral blood sample was collected from each donor, and TCR beta sequencing was performed on peripheral blood mononuclear cells. Genomic DNA was extracted from the blood cell samples with the Qiagen DNeasy Blood Extraction Kit. The germline ends are 6 bases apart after V is trimmed by 5 bases and J by 1 base. CDR1 is given as SGHRS and CDR2 as YFSETQ, both from the germline V gene. The CDR3 starts with the cysteine, ends with the phenylalanine, and has 12 residues. The kept DNA is CDR3 alone, 36 bases in frame from the first base. This clone appeared a single time. Its antigen target is currently unknown. The sample holds no much larger clone one base away, and base qualities are not on file.

The clonotype originates from a woman in her 30s in good health and CMV-seronegative. Material: PBMCs. This chain joins TRBV5-1 to TRBJ2-5; the D gene cannot be resolved reliably. The DNA reads as follows: TGCGCCAGCAGTATCGGCCAAGAGACCCAGTACTTC. It encodes CASSIGQETQYF.